These 32 T cell receptor beta chains share one sample of origin, sequenced in a study of blood T cell repertoires in COVID-19. Produced via immunoSEQ multiplex PCR; TCRdb's table is partial and in-frame only. The profile shows some 70,000 clones, more than 70% of them singletons. The sequenced sample was peripheral blood. The receptors were sampled from a man between 45 and 60 years old with COVID-19, enrolled during active disease.

The chain combines TRBV25-1 with TRBJ1-1; the D is unclear. This CDR3 has 11 residues. The germline V gene has CDR1 MGHDK and CDR2 SYGVNS. Trimming stripped 9 bases from V and 0 bases from J, with 5 bases between. The CDR3, as DNA: TGTGCCAGTCTAATGAACACTGAAGCTTTCTTT. Amino acid sequence: CASLMNTEAFF.

The chain combines TRBV6-2 or TRBV6-3 with TRBJ2-1; 12 nucleotides align to TRBD2. From germline, CDR1 is MNHEY and CDR2 SVGEGT. V lost 5 bases and J lost 6; bases outside the gene matches: 2. This CDR3 contains 14 residues. The DNA of the CDR3 is TGTGCCAGCAGTGCACTAGCGGGAGGCAATGAGCAGTTCTTC. Amino acid sequence: CASSALAGGNEQFF.

This clone appeared a few times. This chain joins TRBV11-2 and TRBJ2-2; no definite D call. The ends were cut back, 7 bases at V and 1 base at J, with 4 bases in the middle. CDR1 is SGHAT, CDR2 FQNNGV, per germline. The CDR3 contains 12 residues. The CDR3 sequence: CASTKNTGELFF. The CDR3, as DNA: TGTGCCAGCACCAAGAACACCGGGGAGCTGTTTTTT. The variable domain in full, with the rest retrieved from reference TRBV11-2 and TRBJ2-2, is EAGVAQSPRYKIIEKRQSVAFWCNPISGHATLYWYQQILGQGPKLLIQFQNNGVVDDSQLPKDRFSAERLKGVDSTLKIQPAKLEDSAVYLCASTKNTGELFFGEGSRLTVL.

The chain recombines TRBV28 with TRBJ2-1; D is ambiguous. Germline CDR1 is MDHEN and CDR2 is SYDVKM. Trimming stripped 5 bases from V and 4 bases from J, with 6 bases between. This CDR3 contains 12 residues. The CDR3, as DNA: TGTGCCAGCAGTCGGCGGTACAATGAGCAGTTCTTC. Protein: CASSRRYNEQFF. Together with reference TRBV28 and TRBJ2-1, the CDR3 gives the full variable domain: DVKVTQSSRYLVKRTGEKVFLECVQDMDHENMFWYRQDPGLGLRLIYFSYDVKMKEKGDIPEGYSVSREKKERFSLILESASTNQTSMYLCASSRRYNEQFFGPGTRLTVL.

The rearrangement links TRBV20-1 to TRBJ2-7; maybe TRBD1 (6 bases). V gave up 6 bases and J gave up 9 bases, with 15 bases separating them. Germline values: CDR1 DFQATT, CDR2 SNEGSKA (reference sequence). This CDR3 has 11 amino acids. The DNA for the CDR3 is TGCAGTGCAACTACAGGGTCTGGGCAGTACTTC. Encoded protein: CSATTGSGQYF.

V and J are TRBV19 and TRBJ2-3, with TRBD2 identical over 14 bases. This CDR3 comprises 17 residues. The J segment lost 6 bases and the V segment lost 3 bases, leaving 8 bases of the junction unmatched. The germline CDR1 and CDR2 sequences are LNHDA and SQIVND (reference sequence). In DNA form, the CDR3 reads TGTGCCAGTAGTATCCTTAAGACTAGCGGGGGGGGCGATACGCAGTATTTT. This codes for CASSILKTSGGGDTQYF.

V and J are TRBV19 and TRBJ1-2; TRBD1 matches at 7 bases. Germline V gives CDR1 LNHDA, CDR2 SQIVND (reference sequence). The CDR3 has 13 residues. Unmatched junction bases numbered 4, after V lost 6 bases and J lost 3 bases. CDR3 coding DNA: TGTGCCAGTAGCCGGGGACAGTACTATGGCTACACCTTC. It encodes CASSRGQYYGYTF.

This clone was seen more than once but under ten times. J is TRBJ2-7 and V is TRBV6-5, with D perhaps matching TRBD1 (6 bases). CDR1 and CDR2 (germline): MNHEY, SVGAGI. The ends were cut back, 6 bases at V and 3 bases at J, with 15 bases in the middle. This CDR3 is built from 14 residues. The chain's CDR3 is CASSLRDTLYEQYF. In DNA, the CDR3 is TGTGCCAGCAGCTTAAGGGACACACTCTACGAGCAGTACTTC.

The V gene is TRBV6-5, the J gene TRBJ2-7; the D gene is possibly TRBD1 (6 bases). Trimming left V 8 bases short and J 4 bases short, with 15 bases between. This CDR3 has 13 residues. CDR1 and CDR2 from the germline V gene are MNHEY and SVGAGI. For the CDR3, the DNA is TGTGCCAGCTCTCAGGGGAGTGGGTACGAGCAGTACTTC. Residues: CASSQGSGYEQYF.

The chain employs TRBV3-1 (or the pseudogene TRBV3-2) and TRBJ1-5; D is ambiguous. CDR3 length equals 15 residues. Trimming cost V 0 bases and J 7 bases, with 13 bases left between them. The germline CDR1 and CDR2 sequences are LGHDT and YNNKEL (reference sequence). This CDR3 is CASSQDTVRGQPQHF. CDR3 DNA sequence: TGTGCCAGCAGCCAAGACACAGTAAGAGGGCAGCCCCAGCATTTT.

The rearrangement links TRBV28 to TRBJ1-5; D gene unclear. The CDR3 spans 12 residues. V gave up 5 bases and J gave up 7 bases, with 9 bases separating them. CDR1 is MDHEN and CDR2 is SYDVKM in the germline V gene. DNA of the CDR3: TGTGCCAGCAGTCCCCCTAACCAGCCCCAGCATTTT. It translates to CASSPPNQPQHF.

V is TRBV7-9 and J is TRBJ1-6, with TRBD1 matching 8 bases. Germline CDR1 reads SEHNR; CDR2 reads FQNEAQ (reference sequence). This CDR3 comprises 15 residues. With V trimmed by 5 bases and J by 7 bases, 7 bases remained unmatched. The CDR3 loop reads CASSEQGAENSPLHF. DNA for the CDR3: TGTGCCAGCAGCGAGCAGGGGGCAGAGAATTCACCCCTCCACTTT.

This chain links TRBV29-1 with TRBJ2-7; possibly TRBD1 for D (6 bases). CDR1 and CDR2 (germline): SQVTM, ANQGSEA. The CDR3 covers 15 residues. V was clipped by 1 base and J by 3 bases, with 16 bases between them. CDR3 in DNA: TGCAGCGTTGAAGCTGGCAGGGGTTCTTTCTACGAGCAGTACTTC. Encoded protein: CSVEAGRGSFYEQYF.

V gene TRBV11-1 combines with J gene TRBJ2-1; tentative D call: TRBD2 (6 bases). Looked up from germline, CDR1 is SGHAT and CDR2 is FQDESV (reference sequence). There are 15 residues in the CDR3. The V and J ends lost 7 bases and 0 bases respectively, with 13 bases between them. The CDR3 sequence is CASTKEGSSYNEQFF. The CDR3 nucleotides are TGTGCCAGCACCAAGGAGGGAAGCTCCTACAATGAGCAGTTCTTC.

This chain connects TRBV18 to TRBJ2-7, with 11 bases aligning to TRBD1. Per germline, CDR1 KGHSH and CDR2 LQKENI. This CDR3 spans 16 amino acids. V was pared by 3 bases and J by 5 bases, with 9 bases of the junction left unmatched. The CDR3 loop is CASSPFGQGALNEQYF. The CDR3 DNA is TGTGCCAGCTCACCCTTCGGACAGGGGGCTCTGAACGAGCAGTACTTC.

V is TRBV4-2 and J is TRBJ2-1, with a weak D call TRBD1 (5 bases). The CDR3 spans 16 residues. V shed 0 bases and J shed 3 bases, with 12 bases lying between them. Germline V gene data show CDR1 as LGHNA and CDR2 as YNFKEQ. The CDR3 is CASSQEGRALYNEQFF. In DNA, the CDR3 is TGTGCCAGCAGCCAAGAAGGCAGGGCCCTCTACAATGAGCAGTTCTTC.

This clone was counted between two and nine times. The rearrangement links TRBV4-1 to TRBJ2-3, with 14 bases identical to TRBD2. The CDR3 is made up of 18 amino acids. Germline-derived CDR1 and CDR2 are MGHRA and YSYEKL. Trimming took 6 bases from V and 4 from J; bases not matched to a gene: 12. The CDR3 sequence is CASRLGTSGSVKADTQYF. In nucleotides, the CDR3 is TGCGCCAGCAGACTCGGGACTAGCGGGAGTGTAAAGGCAGATACGCAGTATTTT.

The chain couples TRBV19 to TRBJ2-7; D is possibly TRBD2 (6 bases). From germline, CDR1 is LNHDA and CDR2 SQIVND (reference sequence). The CDR3 is 14 residues long. V was clipped by 5 bases and J by 0 bases, with 11 bases between them. CDR3 residues: CASSEGLSSYEQYF. CDR3 DNA sequence: TGTGCCAGTAGTGAGGGACTCAGCTCCTACGAGCAGTACTTC.

This sequence joins TRBV6-6 and TRBJ2-1, with 9 bases that match TRBD1. Germline loops: CDR1 MNHNY, CDR2 SVGAGI (reference sequence). The CDR3 has 16 residues. Trimming at V came to 0 bases and at J to 8 bases, leaving 8 bases not matched to a gene. This CDR3 is CASSYSGSDRGDEQFF. DNA of the CDR3: TGTGCCAGCAGTTACTCGGGATCGGACAGGGGAGATGAGCAGTTCTTC.

The chain carries TRBV18 and TRBJ1-5; 7 nucleotides align to TRBD1. CDR3 length equals 13 residues. V shed 2 bases and J 6 bases; nucleotides not matched to a gene: 1. Germline V gives CDR1 KGHSH, CDR2 LQKENI. The CDR3: CASSPDRAQPQHF. The CDR3 bases are TGTGCCAGCTCACCAGACAGGGCTCAGCCCCAGCATTTT. The variable domain in full, completed from reference TRBV18 and TRBJ1-5, reads NAGVMQNPRHLVRRRGQEARLRCSPMKGHSHVYWYRQLPEEGLKFMVYLQKENIIDESGMPKERFSAEFPKEGPSILRIQQVVRGDSAAYFCASSPDRAQPQHFGDGTRLSIL.

The CDR3 nucleotides read TGCAGTGCTAGTGGGGTAGCGGGACCCCCCTACAATGAGCAGTTCTTC. Its protein product is CSASGVAGPPYNEQFF. The rearrangement uses TRBV20-1 and TRBJ2-1, with 8 bases identical to TRBD2. CDR1 and CDR2 (germline): DFQATT, SNEGSKA (reference sequence). Losses at the gene ends were 3 bases for V and 2 bases for J; bases not matched to a gene: 9. The CDR3 has 16 residues.

This rearrangement joins TRBV4-1 to TRBJ2-7; D perhaps matches TRBD2 (6 bases). The V end lost 3 bases, the J end lost 3 bases, and 15 bases lay between the germline ends. Germline V CDR1 and CDR2: MGHRA, YSYEKL. This CDR3 has 15 residues. The CDR3 loop reads CASSHPGGGGYEQYF. The CDR3 nucleotides are TGCGCCAGCAGCCACCCCGGGGGAGGCGGCTACGAGCAGTACTTC.

The chain joins TRBV7-9 to TRBJ1-2, with a tentative D call TRBD1 (5 bases). There are 13 residues in the CDR3. The ends were cut back, 5 bases at V and 7 bases at J, with 14 bases in the middle. Looked up from germline, CDR1 is SEHNR and CDR2 is FQNEAQ (reference sequence). CDR3 loop: CASSQAREGGYTF. The CDR3 DNA follows: TGTGCCAGCAGCCAGGCCAGGGAAGGTGGCTACACCTTC.

The chain uses TRBV3-1 (or the pseudogene TRBV3-2) and TRBJ2-1, with 8 bases matching TRBD1. The V and J ends lost 2 bases and 0 bases, in that order; junction bases with no gene match: 3. The CDR3 has 16 amino acids. Germline loops: CDR1 LGHDT, CDR2 YNNKEL (reference sequence). The CDR3 here is CASSQSTGGSYNEQFF. The CDR3 DNA is TGTGCCAGCAGCCAAAGCACAGGGGGCTCCTACAATGAGCAGTTCTTC.

The gene calls are TRBV28 and TRBJ2-3; no clear D gene. V lost 6 bases, J lost 6 bases, and 10 bases lay in between. The CDR3 loop spans 12 amino acids. Germline V gene lookup returns CDR1 MDHEN and CDR2 SYDVKM. For the CDR3, the DNA is TGTGCCAGCAGCCCCGCCGGGGATACGCAGTATTTT. Translation gives CASSPAGDTQYF.

The chain combines TRBV6-2 or TRBV6-3 with TRBJ2-3, with D maybe TRBD2 (5 bases). The V end was cut by 3 bases, the J end by 5 bases, with 18 bases between. The CDR3 consists of 16 residues. Looked up from germline, CDR1 is MNHEY and CDR2 is SVGEGT. CDR3 DNA: TGTGCCAGCAGTTATACGGTGGCTAGCAGGAAAGATACGCAGTATTTT. Translating gives CASSYTVASRKDTQYF.

The V call is TRBV28, the J call TRBJ1-1; D unclear. Germline CDR1 and CDR2: MDHEN and SYDVKM. The CDR3 has 12 amino acids. Trimming left V 5 bases short and J 4 bases short, with 8 bases between. The CDR3 sequence is CASSRGPTEAFF. The CDR3 nucleotides are TGTGCCAGCAGTCGTGGGCCCACTGAAGCTTTCTTT.

This clone was observed a few times. The chain is built from TRBV6-5 and TRBJ1-1; unclear D gene. Trimming cost V 6 bases and J 0 bases, with 14 bases left between them. The CDR3 runs 15 residues. Germline-derived CDR1 and CDR2 are MNHEY and SVGAGI. CDR3 bases: TGTGCCAGCAGGGAGACCGGGAGGGTGAACACTGAAGCTTTCTTT. Translating gives CASRETGRVNTEAFF.

This clone was observed a handful of times. In DNA form, the CDR3 reads TGTGCCAGCAGCTTCGAGGCAGGGCGGACTGAAGCTTTCTTT. Protein sequence: CASSFEAGRTEAFF. V is TRBV25-1 and J is TRBJ1-1; D perhaps matches TRBD1 (5 bases). CDR3 length equals 14 residues. Trimming shortened V by 6 bases and J by 5 bases, and 16 bases separated the two germline ends. Germline V lookup: CDR1 MGHDK, CDR2 SYGVNS.

The V gene is TRBV5-5, the J gene TRBJ2-7, with D possibly matching TRBD2 (5 bases). Trimming cost V 1 base and J 3 bases, with 11 bases left between them. Germline loops: CDR1 SGHKS, CDR2 YYEKEE (reference sequence). The CDR3 has 14 residues. Here the CDR3 DNA reads TGTGCCAGCAGCTTGACGGGATCCGTCTACGAGCAGTACTTC. Amino acids: CASSLTGSVYEQYF.

The CDR3 is CASSPSPHEQYF. The CDR3 coding sequence is TGTGCCAGCTCACCTAGCCCCCACGAGCAGTACTTC. The rearrangement joins TRBV18 to TRBJ2-7; D remains unclear. The CDR3 is 12 residues long. The V end lost 3 bases, the J end lost 5 bases, and 8 bases lay between the germline ends. Per germline, CDR1 KGHSH and CDR2 LQKENI.

The CDR3, as DNA: TGTGCCAGCAGCACCACTAGCGGCCTGCATATCCCCTACGAGCAGTACTTC. It is translated as CASSTTSGLHIPYEQYF. The V call is TRBV7-2, the J call TRBJ2-7, with 8 bases identical to TRBD2. The CDR3 is 17 residues long. From germline, CDR1 is SGHTA and CDR2 FQGNSA. The trim removed 5 bases at V and 2 bases at J, leaving 14 bases unmatched.